This T cell receptor (beta chain) was documented in a study of shared T cell receptors in the human thymus. The CDR3 extends over 16 amino acids. Germline lookup yields CDR1 SGDLS and CDR2 YYNGEE. Between the trimmed V and J ends, which lost 4 bases and 7 bases, there was a span of 21 bases. Libraries were prepared by immunoSEQ multiplex PCR; TCRdb keeps only in-frame clonotypes and omits some of them. The table lists about 710,000 clones, 80% to 90% of them singletons. A further study also used this sample, focusing on human thymus T cells.

The sequenced sample was thymocytes. V is TRBV9 and J is TRBJ1-3, with D tentatively TRBD1 (6 bases). The receptor was derived from a boy under three years old with a congenital heart defect. As DNA, the CDR3 is TGTGCCAGCAGCCCCGCGTATGGAACAGGGCCCAACACCATATATTTT. Amino acid sequence: CASSPAYGTGPNTIYF.